These T cell receptor beta chains were read from a single sample in a study of cytomegalovirus exposure and HLA in healthy donors. Using immunoSEQ multiplex PCR, the repertoire was profiled, and TCRdb retains in-frame clones only, with some absent. The top ten clones hold 1.2% to 1.5% of a sample with over 140,000 clones, around four fifths of them seen once. Sequences were obtained from PBMCs. The source is a man aged 25-40 years in good health and CMV-seropositive. Each CDR3 is given with its conserved first and last residue. Fields, in order: V gene, clone size, J gene, D gene, CDR3 DNA, CDR3 protein. D genes are given only for firm matches. Size tells how often a clone was seen (once, few, many) or the class of an expanded clone, and some rows leave it out.

V gene: TRBV7-9
clone size: few
J gene: TRBJ1-1
D gene: NA
CDR3 DNA: TGTGCCAGCAGCCGCCTCGAGGGCACTGAAGCTTTCTTT
CDR3 protein: CASSRLEGTEAFF

V gene: TRBV2
clone size: few
J gene: TRBJ1-1
D gene: NA
CDR3 DNA: TGTGCCAGCAGCGTACGGGAGAGGACTGAAGCTTTCTTT
CDR3 protein: CASSVRERTEAFF

V gene: TRBV7-8
clone size: NA
J gene: TRBJ2-1
D gene: TRBD1
CDR3 DNA: TGTGCCAGCAGGGTACCGGGACAGGGCGCGCGAGATGAGCAGTTCTTC
CDR3 protein: CASRVPGQGARDEQFF

V gene: TRBV28
clone size: once
J gene: TRBJ1-3
D gene: TRBD1
CDR3 DNA: TGTGCCAGCAGTACCGGGACAGCCGACCCCAACACCATATATTTT
CDR3 protein: CASSTGTADPNTIYF

V gene: TRBV25-1
clone size: NA
J gene: TRBJ2-2
D gene: TRBD1
CDR3 DNA: TGTGCCAGCACCCCCACGGGACAGCTGCTCACCGGGGAGCTGTTTTTT
CDR3 protein: CASTPTGQLLTGELFF

V gene: TRBV9
clone size: NA
J gene: TRBJ2-3
D gene: NA
CDR3 DNA: TGTGCCAGCAGCGCTTTGACAGGCTCATCCGGGGATACGCAGTATTTT
CDR3 protein: CASSALTGSSGDTQYF

V gene: TRBV7-2
clone size: NA
J gene: TRBJ2-2
D gene: NA
CDR3 DNA: TGTGCCAGCAGCTTAAGCGGGTTCAACACCGGGGAGCTGTTTTTT
CDR3 protein: CASSLSGFNTGELFF

V gene: TRBV9
clone size: NA
J gene: TRBJ1-2
D gene: TRBD1
CDR3 DNA: TGTGCCAGCAGCGACTCTGGACAGGGAAGGTATGGCTACACCTTC
CDR3 protein: CASSDSGQGRYGYTF

V gene: TRBV4-2
clone size: few
J gene: TRBJ2-5
D gene: TRBD1
CDR3 DNA: TGTGCCAGCAGCCCCGACAGGGAAGAGACCCAGTACTTC
CDR3 protein: CASSPDREETQYF

V gene: TRBV5-6
clone size: NA
J gene: TRBJ1-2
D gene: NA
CDR3 DNA: TGTGCCAGCAGCTTGGCTCTAACTGACTCTAACTATGGCTACACCTTC
CDR3 protein: CASSLALTDSNYGYTF